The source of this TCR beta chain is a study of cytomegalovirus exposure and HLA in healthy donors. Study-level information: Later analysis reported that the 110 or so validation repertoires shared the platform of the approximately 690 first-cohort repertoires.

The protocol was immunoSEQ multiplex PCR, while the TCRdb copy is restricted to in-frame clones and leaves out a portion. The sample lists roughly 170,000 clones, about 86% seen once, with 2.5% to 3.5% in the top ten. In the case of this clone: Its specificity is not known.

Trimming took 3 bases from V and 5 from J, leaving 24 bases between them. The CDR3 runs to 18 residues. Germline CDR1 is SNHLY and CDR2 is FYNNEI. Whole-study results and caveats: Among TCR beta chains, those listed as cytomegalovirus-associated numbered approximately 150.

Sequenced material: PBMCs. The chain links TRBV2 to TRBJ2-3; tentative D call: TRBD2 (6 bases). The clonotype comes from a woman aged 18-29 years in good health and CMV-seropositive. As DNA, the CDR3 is TGTGCCAGCAGTGAGCTGGGACTCGACTTACTACTCGGAGATACGCAGTATTTT. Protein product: CASSELGLDLLLGDTQYF.